This T cell receptor (beta chain) emerged from a study of T cell changes during pregnancy in multiple sclerosis. This clone has just one count. CDR3 length: 17 residues. V was clipped by 2 bases and J by 1 base, with 17 bases between them. Germline CDR1 is KGHSH and CDR2 is LQKENI. Profiling relied on immunoSEQ multiplex PCR, and the TCRdb table lists in-frame clones only, not all of them. The data hold around 55,000 clones, with 80% to 90% observed a single time. The clonotype was recovered from a female donor with multiple sclerosis, enrolled in a pregnancy study. The rearrangement uses TRBV18 and TRBJ1-1; tentatively, D is TRBD1 (5 bases). The source material was CD4+ T cells from peripheral blood mononuclear cells, sampled in the first trimester of pregnancy. The CDR3 sequence: CASSPSAVQQGNTEAFF. Here the CDR3 DNA reads TGTGCCAGCTCACCAAGTGCGGTTCAGCAGGGGAACACTGAAGCTTTCTTT.